This T cell receptor (beta chain) was found in a study of shared clonotypes between healthy human individuals. This clone was recorded only once. Between the trimmed V and J ends, which lost 4 bases and 1 base, there was a span of 8 bases. The CDR3 consists of 13 residues. Germline V CDR1 and CDR2: SGHRS, YFSETQ. Genomic DNA (from each subset) was split evenly across several immunoSEQ plates. DNA input for the unsorted PBMC replicate PCRs was about 280 ng, 25,000 to 30,000 T cell genomes. Original methodology: Quality scores were absent from the junction-only immunoSEQ sequences, so filtering differed. Only in-frame clones appear in the TCRdb table, and some are missing; sequencing was by immunoSEQ multiplex PCR. The D gene and trimming were derived from the DNA, and the V and J assignments and clone size from that table. Among 400,000 to 550,000 clones listed, less than 80% were seen once.

This receptor was identified in a woman in her forties in good health. Some clones in this sample may be carry-over from other donors' samples. The gene calls are TRBV5-1 and TRBJ2-5; D not resolved. The specimen was PBMCs. The CDR3 bases are TGCGCCAGCAGCCCCCTGCCCCAAGAGACCCAGTACTTC. Protein: CASSPLPQETQYF.